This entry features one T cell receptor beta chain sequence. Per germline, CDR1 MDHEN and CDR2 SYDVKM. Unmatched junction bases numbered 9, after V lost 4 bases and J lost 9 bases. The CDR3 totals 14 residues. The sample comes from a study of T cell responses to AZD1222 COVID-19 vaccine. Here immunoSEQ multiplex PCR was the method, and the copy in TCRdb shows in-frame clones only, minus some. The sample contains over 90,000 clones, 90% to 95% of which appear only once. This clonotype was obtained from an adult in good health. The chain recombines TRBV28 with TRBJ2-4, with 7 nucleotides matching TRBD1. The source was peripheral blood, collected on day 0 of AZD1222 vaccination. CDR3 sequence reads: CASSSRGTVGIQYF. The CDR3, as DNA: TGTGCCAGCAGTTCAAGAGGGACAGTGGGCATTCAGTACTTC.